This T cell receptor beta chain was profiled in a study of regulatory T cells in long-lasting Graves disease. Notes on the study in general: Persistent Graves' patients had lower TCR diversity than newly diagnosed ones. Sample size, which was small, may have reduced accuracy. Gene preferences differed: TRBV28, TRBJ1-2, TRBJ2-5 in persistent cases. New patients shared 750 to 1,000 public clonotypes, fewer than the approximately 3,000 shared by persistent patients.

This clonotype was counted ten times or more. Its specificity is unknown. Time point indicated: newly diagnosed GD, antithyroid drugs for less than 3 months. Making the TCR library involved RNA that had been extracted from PBMCs. The TCR beta library used iRepertoire HTBI primers with Arm-PCR amplification of CDR3. TCRdb re-called the multiplex PCR reads through MiXCR, storing one row per CDR3 protein. The top ten hold 20% to 25% of the sample, which has around 400,000 distinct CDR3 sequences, around a sixth seen once. This CDR3 is 14 amino acids long. Germline lookup yields CDR1 GTSNPN and CDR2 SVGIG (reference sequence). V gave up 3 bases and J gave up 1 base, with 13 bases separating them.

This specimen consisted of peripheral blood mononuclear cells (PBMCs), obtained at new diagnosis, from a patient treated with antithyroid drugs. This clonotype was obtained from a female donor with Graves disease. V usage is TRBV30 and J usage is TRBJ2-7; D not resolved. The CDR3 region has the DNA TGTGCCTGGAGAATCTACCCCTTTTCCTACGAGCAGTACTTC. Protein sequence: CAWRIYPFSYEQYF. Using reference TRBV30 and TRBJ2-7 for the parts outside the CDR3, the full variable domain is SQTIHQWPATLVQPVGSPLSLECTVEGTSNPNLYWYRQAAGRGLQLLFYSVGIGQISSEVPQNLSASRPQDRQFILSSKKLLLSDSGFYLCAWRIYPFSYEQYFGPGTRLTVT.